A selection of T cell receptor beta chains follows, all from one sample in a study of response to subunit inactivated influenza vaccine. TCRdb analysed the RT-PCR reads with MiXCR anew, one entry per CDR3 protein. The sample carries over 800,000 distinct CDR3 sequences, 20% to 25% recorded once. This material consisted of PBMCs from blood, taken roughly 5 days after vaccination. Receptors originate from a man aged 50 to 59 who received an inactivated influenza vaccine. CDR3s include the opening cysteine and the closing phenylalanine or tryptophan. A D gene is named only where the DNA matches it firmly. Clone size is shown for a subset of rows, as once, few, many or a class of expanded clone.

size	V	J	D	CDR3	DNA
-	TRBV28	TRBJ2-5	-	CASRTTYQETQYF	TGTGCCAGCAGGACTACGTACCAAGAGACCCAGTACTTC
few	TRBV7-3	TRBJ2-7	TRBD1	CASSQDRASSYEQYF	TGTGCCAGCAGCCAGGACAGGGCTAGCTCCTACGAGCAGTACTTC
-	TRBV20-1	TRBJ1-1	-	CSVVGNTEAFF	TGCAGTGTAGTGGGTAACACTGAAGCTTTCTTT
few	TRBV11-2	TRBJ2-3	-	CASAAATDTQYF	TGTGCCAGCGCGGCGGCCACAGATACGCAGTATTTT
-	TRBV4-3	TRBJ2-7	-	CASSQGTQYSYEQYF	TGCGCCAGCAGCCAGGGGACACAGTACTCCTACGAGCAGTACTTC
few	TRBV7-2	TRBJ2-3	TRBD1	CASSLPGQGIRADTQYF	TGTGCCAGCAGCCTACCCGGACAGGGAATCAGGGCAGATACGCAGTATTTT
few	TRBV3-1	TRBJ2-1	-	CASSQGGVGLAYNEQFF	TGTGCCAGCAGCCAAGGGGGGGTAGGATTAGCCTACAATGAGCAGTTCTTC
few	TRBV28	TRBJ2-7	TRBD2	CASSLWLKEREPTYEQYF	TGTGCCAGCAGTTTATGGCTGAAAGAGCGGGAGCCGACCTACGAGCAGTACTTC
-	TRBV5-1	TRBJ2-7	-	CDSSFGQIGSYEQYF	TGCGACAGCAGCTTCGGACAGATTGGCTCCTACGAGCAGTACTTC
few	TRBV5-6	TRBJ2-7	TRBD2	CASSWTSGSHEQYF	TGTGCCAGCAGCTGGACTAGCGGGAGCCACGAGCAGTACTTC
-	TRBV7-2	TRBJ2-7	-	CASAPGIVPYEQYF	TGTGCCAGCGCCCCTGGAATTGTCCCCTACGAGCAGTACTTC
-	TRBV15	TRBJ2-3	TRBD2	CATSRGIAGGRTSTDTQYF	TGTGCCACCAGCAGAGGGATTGCGGGGGGCAGGACAAGCACAGATACGCAGTATTTT
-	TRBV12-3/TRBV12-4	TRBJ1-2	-	CASSLVGWGGYTF	TGTGCCAGCAGTTTAGTGGGGTGGGGAGGCTACACCTTC
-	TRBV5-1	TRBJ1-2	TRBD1	CASSLKTERTGKSGYTF	TGCGCCAGCAGCTTGAAGACCGAGAGGACAGGGAAATCTGGCTACACCTTC
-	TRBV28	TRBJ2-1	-	CASSFPRDSNEQFF	TGTGCCAGCAGTTTCCCACGGGACTCCAATGAGCAGTTCTTC
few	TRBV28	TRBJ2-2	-	CASSLTSREELFF	TGTGCCAGCAGTTTAACTAGTCGGGAGGAGCTGTTTTTT
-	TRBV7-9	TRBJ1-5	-	CASSWDTGPQHF	TGTGCCAGCAGCTGGGACACAGGGCCCCAGCATTTT
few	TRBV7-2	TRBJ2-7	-	CASSFTGTSPSSYEQYF	TGTGCCAGCAGCTTTACCGGGACTTCCCCGAGCTCCTACGAGCAGTACTTC
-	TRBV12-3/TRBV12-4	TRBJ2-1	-	CASSLRGSLSYNEQFF	TGTGCCAGCAGTTTAAGGGGGAGTTTATCCTACAATGAGCAGTTCTTC
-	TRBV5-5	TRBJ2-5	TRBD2	CASSLGTSGGWETQYF	TGTGCCAGCAGCTTGGGGACTAGCGGGGGATGGGAGACCCAGTACTTC
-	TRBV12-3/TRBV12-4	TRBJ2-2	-	CASRLSLGRAGELFF	TGTGCCAGCCGCCTGTCTTTGGGTCGGGCCGGGGAGCTGTTTTTT
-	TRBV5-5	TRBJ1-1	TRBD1	CASSLARGDAFF	TGTGCCAGCAGCTTGGCCAGGGGGGACGCTTTCTTT
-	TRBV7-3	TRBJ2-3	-	CASSPTTLDTQYF	TGTGCCAGCAGCCCAACCACGTTAGATACGCAGTATTTT
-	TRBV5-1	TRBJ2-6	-	CASGRSAASGANVLTF	TGCGCCAGCGGCCGGTCCGCGGCTTCTGGGGCCAACGTCCTGACTTTC
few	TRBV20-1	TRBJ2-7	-	CSARDVVGETYEQYF	TGCAGTGCTAGAGATGTAGTTGGGGAAACCTACGAGCAGTACTTC
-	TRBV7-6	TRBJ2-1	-	CASSLARFAGQQFF	TGTGCCAGCAGCTTAGCGCGGTTCGCGGGTCAGCAGTTCTTC
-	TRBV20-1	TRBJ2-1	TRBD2	CSARDLLAVRYNEQFF	TGCAGTGCTAGGGATTTACTAGCGGTACGTTACAATGAGCAGTTCTTC
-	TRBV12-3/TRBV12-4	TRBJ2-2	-	CASRPAGTNPGELFF	TGTGCCAGCAGACCCGCCGGGACCAACCCCGGGGAGCTGTTTTTT
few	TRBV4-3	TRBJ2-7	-	CASSQDIRAGKEQYF	TGCGCCAGCAGCCAAGATATTAGGGCAGGGAAGGAGCAGTACTTC
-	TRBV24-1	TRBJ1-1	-	CATRVGQLNTEAFF	TGTGCCACCAGAGTTGGACAGCTGAACACTGAAGCTTTCTTT
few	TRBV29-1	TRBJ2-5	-	CSVVGGQETQYF	TGCAGCGTTGTGGGGGGGCAGGAGACCCAGTACTTC
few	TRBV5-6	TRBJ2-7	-	CASSAGTSDEQYF	TGTGCCAGCAGCGCCGGGACGTCCGACGAGCAGTACTTC
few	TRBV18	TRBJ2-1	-	CASERVTDNEQFF	TGTGCCAGTGAGAGGGTGACCGACAATGAGCAGTTCTTC
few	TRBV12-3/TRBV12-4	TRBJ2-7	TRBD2	CASTPGLAGVYEQYF	TGTGCCAGCACCCCAGGACTAGCGGGAGTCTACGAGCAGTACTTC
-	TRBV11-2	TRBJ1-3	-	CASSSPSVGTIYF	TGTGCCAGCAGCTCCCCAAGTGTAGGCACCATATATTTT
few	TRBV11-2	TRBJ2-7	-	CASSLGGTYYEQYF	TGTGCCAGCAGCTTAGGAGGGACTTACTACGAGCAGTACTTC
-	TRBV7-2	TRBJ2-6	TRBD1	CASRWDRGKYGANVLTF	TGTGCCAGCCGCTGGGACAGAGGGAAGTACGGGGCCAACGTCCTGACTTTC
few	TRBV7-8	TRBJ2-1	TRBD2	CASSLGRLAKYNEQFF	TGTGCCAGCAGCTTAGGAAGACTAGCGAAATACAATGAGCAGTTCTTC
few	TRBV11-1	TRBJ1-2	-	CASSAARVGYTF	TGTGCCAGCAGCGCCGCCCGGGTTGGCTACACCTTC
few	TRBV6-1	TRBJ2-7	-	CASRGRASSYEQYF	TGTGCCAGCAGAGGCAGGGCCTCCTCCTACGAGCAGTACTTC
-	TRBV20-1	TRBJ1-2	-	CSAMTAGDGYTF	TGCAGTGCCATGACCGCAGGAGATGGCTACACCTTC
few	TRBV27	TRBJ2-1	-	CASSFGGWGYNEQFF	TGTGCCAGCAGTTTTGGGGGGTGGGGCTACAATGAGCAGTTCTTC
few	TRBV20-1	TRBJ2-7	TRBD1	CSASQPTGATYEQYF	TGCAGTGCTAGTCAACCGACAGGGGCGACCTACGAGCAGTACTTC
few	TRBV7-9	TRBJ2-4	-	CASSPLDQNIQYF	TGTGCCAGCAGCCCGCTAGACCAAAACATTCAGTACTTC
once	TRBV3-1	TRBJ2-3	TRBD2	CASSQDGGLAGGIRDTQYF	TGTGCCAGCAGCCAAGACGGAGGCCTAGCGGGGGGAATCAGAGATACGCAGTATTTT
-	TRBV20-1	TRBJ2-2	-	CSASNGIGELFF	TGCAGTGCTAGTAACGGGATCGGGGAGCTGTTTTTT
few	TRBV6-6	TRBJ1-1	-	CASSYGAAFF	TGTGCCAGCAGTTACGGAGCAGCTTTCTTT
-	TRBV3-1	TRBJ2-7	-	CASSQDRESYEQYF	TGTGCCAGCAGCCAAGATCGGGAATCCTACGAGCAGTACTTC
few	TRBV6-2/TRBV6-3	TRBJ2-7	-	CASRPTGIYYEQYF	TGTGCCAGCAGGCCTACAGGGATTTACTACGAGCAGTACTTC
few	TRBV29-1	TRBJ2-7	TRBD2	CSVGRTSESYEQYF	TGCAGCGTTGGAAGGACTAGCGAGTCCTACGAGCAGTACTTC